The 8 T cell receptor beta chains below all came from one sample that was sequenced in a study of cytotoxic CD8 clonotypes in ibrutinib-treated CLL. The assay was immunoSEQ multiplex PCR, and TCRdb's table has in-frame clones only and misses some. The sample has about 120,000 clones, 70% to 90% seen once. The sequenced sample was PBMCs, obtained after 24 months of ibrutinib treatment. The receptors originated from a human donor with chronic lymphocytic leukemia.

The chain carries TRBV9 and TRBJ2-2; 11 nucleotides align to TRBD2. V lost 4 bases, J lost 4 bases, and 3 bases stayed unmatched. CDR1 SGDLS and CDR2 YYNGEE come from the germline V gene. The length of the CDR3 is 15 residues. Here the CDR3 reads CASSPGTSGTGELFF. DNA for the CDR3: TGTGCCAGCAGCCCGGGGACTAGCGGCACCGGGGAGCTGTTTTTT.

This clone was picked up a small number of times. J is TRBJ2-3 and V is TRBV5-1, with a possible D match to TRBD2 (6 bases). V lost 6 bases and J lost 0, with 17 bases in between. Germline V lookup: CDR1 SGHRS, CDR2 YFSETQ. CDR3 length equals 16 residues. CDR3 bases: TGCGCCAGCACTCCTGGGTCGGCGGGGAGCACAGATACGCAGTATTTT. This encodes CASTPGSAGSTDTQYF.

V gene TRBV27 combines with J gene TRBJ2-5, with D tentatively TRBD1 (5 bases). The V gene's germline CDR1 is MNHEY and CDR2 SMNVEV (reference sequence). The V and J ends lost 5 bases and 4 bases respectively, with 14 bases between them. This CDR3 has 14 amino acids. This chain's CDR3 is CASSPPNRRETQYF. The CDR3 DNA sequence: TGTGCCAGCAGTCCTCCGAACAGGCGAGAGACCCAGTACTTC.

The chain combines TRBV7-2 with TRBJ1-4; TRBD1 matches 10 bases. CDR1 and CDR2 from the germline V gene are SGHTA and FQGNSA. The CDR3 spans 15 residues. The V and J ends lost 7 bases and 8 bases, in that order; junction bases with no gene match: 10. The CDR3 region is CASTTRQGASEKLFF. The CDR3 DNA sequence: TGTGCCAGCACAACAAGACAGGGGGCATCAGAAAAACTGTTTTTT. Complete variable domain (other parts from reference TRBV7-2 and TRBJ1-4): GAGVSQSPSNKVTEKGKDVELRCDPISGHTALYWYRQSLGQGLEFLIYFQGNSAPDKSGLPSDRFSAERTGGSVSTLTIQRTQQEDSAVYLCASTTRQGASEKLFFGSGTQLSVL.

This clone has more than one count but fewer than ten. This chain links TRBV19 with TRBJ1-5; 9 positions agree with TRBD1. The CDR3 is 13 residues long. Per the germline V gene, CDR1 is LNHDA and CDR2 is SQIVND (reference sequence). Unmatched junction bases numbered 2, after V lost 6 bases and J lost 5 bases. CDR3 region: CASSRDRDQPQHF. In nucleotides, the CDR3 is TGTGCCAGTAGCAGGGACAGGGATCAGCCCCAGCATTTT.

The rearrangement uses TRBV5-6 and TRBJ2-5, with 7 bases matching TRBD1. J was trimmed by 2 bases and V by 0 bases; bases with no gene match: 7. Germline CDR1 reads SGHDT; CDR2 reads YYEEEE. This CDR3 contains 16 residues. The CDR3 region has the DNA TGTGCCAGCAGCTTGGTACAGGGGACGTATCAAGAGACCCAGTACTTC. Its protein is CASSLVQGTYQETQYF.

DNA of the CDR3: TGTGCCACCAGCAGAATACTAGCGACTAGCACAGATACGCAGTATTTT. It translates to CATSRILATSTDTQYF. The chain employs TRBV15 and TRBJ2-3; 7 positions match TRBD2. V lost 2 bases and J lost 0; bases outside the gene matches: 5. The CDR3 runs 16 residues. In germline, CDR1 is LNHNV, CDR2 YYDKDF (reference sequence).

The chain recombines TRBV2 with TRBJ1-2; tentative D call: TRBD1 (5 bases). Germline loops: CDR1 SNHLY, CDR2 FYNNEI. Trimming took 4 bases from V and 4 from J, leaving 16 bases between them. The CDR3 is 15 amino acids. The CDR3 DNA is TGTGCCAGCAGTGTTGAGCAGGGCGGGCGCTATGGCTACACCTTC. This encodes CASSVEQGGRYGYTF.